This T cell receptor beta chain is from a study of response to subunit inactivated influenza vaccine. Via MiXCR, TCRdb re-called the RT-PCR reads, giving one row per CDR3 protein. This repertoire shows under 200,000 distinct CDR3 sequences, approximately 11% found once; its top ten account for around 12%. Overall study findings and caveats: New T cells are recruited in small numbers by each seasonal influenza vaccination, according to the authors' suggestion.

Comment on this clonotype: Its antigen is currently unknown.

Sequences were derived from non-naive T cells sorted from PBMCs, sampled roughly 6 weeks after vaccination. This clonotype originated in a middle-aged man who received an inactivated influenza vaccine.

CDR3 nucleotides: TGTGCCAGCAGCGAATCTAGGGACTACCCACGGGATACGCAGTATTTT. It encodes CASSESRDYPRDTQYF. The rearrangement joins TRBV3-1 to TRBJ2-3; 7 positions agree with TRBD2. Germline-derived CDR1 and CDR2 are LGHDT and YNNKEL (reference sequence). The CDR3 is made up of 16 amino acids. Trimming cost V 5 bases and J 6 bases; bases outside gene matches: 14.